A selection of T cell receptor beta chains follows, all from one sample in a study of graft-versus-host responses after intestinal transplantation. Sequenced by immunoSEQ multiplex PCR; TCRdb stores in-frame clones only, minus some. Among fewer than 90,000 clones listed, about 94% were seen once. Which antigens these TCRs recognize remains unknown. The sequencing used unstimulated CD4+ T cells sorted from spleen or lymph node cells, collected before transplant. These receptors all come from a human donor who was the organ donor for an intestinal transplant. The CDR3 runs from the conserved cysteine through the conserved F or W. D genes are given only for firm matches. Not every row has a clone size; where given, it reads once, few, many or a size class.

DNA: TGCGCCAGCAGCTTGTTAACGGGACAGAGCTCCTACGAGCAGTACTTC
CDR3: CASSLLTGQSSYEQYF
size: NA
J: TRBJ2-7
D: TRBD1
V: TRBV5-1

DNA: TGTGCCAGCAGGGACAGGGGAGGGACTGAAGCTTTCTTT
CDR3: CASRDRGGTEAFF
size: few
J: TRBJ1-1
D: TRBD1
V: TRBV6-4

DNA: TGTGCCAGCAGTGCGGGGGGGCCCAGGAATGAGCAGTTCTTC
CDR3: CASSAGGPRNEQFF
size: NA
J: TRBJ2-1
D: TRBD2
V: TRBV6-5

DNA: TGTGCCAGCAGGGGACTCACCCTCCTCGAAGCTTTCTTT
CDR3: CASRGLTLLEAFF
size: NA
J: TRBJ1-1
D: NA
V: TRBV6-1

DNA: TGTGCCAGCAGTCCCAGAAGCGGGGGGGCCTACAATGAGCAGTTCTTC
CDR3: CASSPRSGGAYNEQFF
size: once
J: TRBJ2-1
D: TRBD2
V: TRBV6-6

DNA: TGTGCCAGCAGCTTAGAAGGATGGGGAGGGGCCCAGTACTTC
CDR3: CASSLEGWGGAQYF
size: NA
J: TRBJ2-5
D: TRBD2
V: TRBV7-2

DNA: TGCGCCAGCAGCCGGGAACACTCTGGAAACACCATATATTTT
CDR3: CASSREHSGNTIYF
size: NA
J: TRBJ1-3
D: NA
V: TRBV4-3

DNA: TGTGCCATCAGTGCCGCGGACACTGAAGCTTTCTTT
CDR3: CAISAADTEAFF
size: NA
J: TRBJ1-1
D: NA
V: TRBV10-3

DNA: TGCGCCAGCAGCCCGGGACAAGAGACCCAGTACTTC
CDR3: CASSPGQETQYF
size: NA
J: TRBJ2-5
D: NA
V: TRBV23-1

DNA: TGTGCCAGTCGGGTCTCTGAGTTCTATGGCTACACCTTC
CDR3: CASRVSEFYGYTF
size: NA
J: TRBJ1-2
D: NA
V: TRBV19

DNA: TGTGCCAGCAGTTTTGGTGGGACTAGCGTAGAGACCCAGTACTTC
CDR3: CASSFGGTSVETQYF
size: NA
J: TRBJ2-5
D: TRBD2
V: TRBV5-4

DNA: TGTGCCAGCAGCGGTACTGCAGGGGTTTTCGATGAGCAGTTCTTC
CDR3: CASSGTAGVFDEQFF
size: NA
J: TRBJ2-1
D: NA
V: TRBV7-6

DNA: TGTGCCAGAGAAGACAGTTTTACTCTAAGCACAGATACGCAGTATTTT
CDR3: CAREDSFTLSTDTQYF
size: NA
J: TRBJ2-3
D: NA
V: TRBV2

DNA: TGCGCCAGCAGTGGGGCGGGGACAGGGTATGGCTACACCTTC
CDR3: CASSGAGTGYGYTF
size: NA
J: TRBJ1-2
D: TRBD1
V: TRBV10-2

DNA: TGTGCCAGCAGCTTAGCACGGGAGACCGGGGAGCTGTTTTTT
CDR3: CASSLARETGELFF
size: once
J: TRBJ2-2
D: NA
V: TRBV11-2

DNA: TGTGCCAGTAGTATAGCGTTTGGGGGGCGCAGTTATCAGCCCCAGCATTTT
CDR3: CASSIAFGGRSYQPQHF
size: NA
J: TRBJ1-5
D: NA
V: TRBV19

DNA: TGTGCCAGCAGCGCGTCTAGAGCCGAGCAGTACTTC
CDR3: CASSASRAEQYF
size: NA
J: TRBJ2-7
D: NA
V: TRBV7-9

DNA: TGTGCCAGCTCACCATACAGGGAAGGCTACGAGCAGTACTTC
CDR3: CASSPYREGYEQYF
size: NA
J: TRBJ2-7
D: NA
V: TRBV18

DNA: TGTGCCAGCTCACCAGACAGGGTTTCGAACACCGGGGAGCTGTTTTTT
CDR3: CASSPDRVSNTGELFF
size: NA
J: TRBJ2-2
D: TRBD1
V: TRBV18

DNA: TGTGCCAGCAGTGAATGGGGAGGAGAGACCCAGTACTTC
CDR3: CASSEWGGETQYF
size: NA
J: TRBJ2-5
D: NA
V: TRBV25-1

DNA: TGTGCCAGCAGCCATGGGGTCGGGACACCGAACACTGAAGCTTTCTTT
CDR3: CASSHGVGTPNTEAFF
size: NA
J: TRBJ1-1
D: NA
V: TRBV11-3

DNA: TGTGCCAGCAGTGTGGGACAGGGGGACACTGAAGCTTTCTTT
CDR3: CASSVGQGDTEAFF
size: NA
J: TRBJ1-1
D: TRBD1
V: TRBV6-1

DNA: TGTGCCAGCAGCTTAATGCGGTCAGGGCCCACTGAAGCTTTCTTT
CDR3: CASSLMRSGPTEAFF
size: NA
J: TRBJ1-1
D: NA
V: TRBV7-2

DNA: TGTGCCAGCAGCGTAGGAGGGTCCGGCAATCAGCCCCAGCATTTT
CDR3: CASSVGGSGNQPQHF
size: few
J: TRBJ1-5
D: NA
V: TRBV9

DNA: TGTGCCAGCAACAGCTACAATGAGCAGTTCTTC
CDR3: CASNSYNEQFF
size: NA
J: TRBJ2-1
D: NA
V: TRBV2

DNA: TGTGCCAGCGGAACACCGGGACAGGGGATATTTCAGCCCCAGCATTTT
CDR3: CASGTPGQGIFQPQHF
size: once
J: TRBJ1-5
D: TRBD1
V: TRBV28

DNA: TGTGCCAGCAGCGCCGGTGGGGAGACCCAGTACTTC
CDR3: CASSAGGETQYF
size: NA
J: TRBJ2-5
D: NA
V: TRBV6-1

DNA: TGTGCCAGCAGCCAATGGGACGGAATCCACTTT
CDR3: CASSQWDGIHF
size: NA
J: TRBJ1-6
D: NA
V: TRBV4-2

DNA: TGTGCCAGCAGCTTAAATCAGGTTTCCGTGAACACTGAAGCTTTCTTT
CDR3: CASSLNQVSVNTEAFF
size: NA
J: TRBJ1-1
D: NA
V: TRBV7-3

DNA: TGTGCCAACTCTGGGACAGGGGGAAATCAGCCCCAGCATTTT
CDR3: CANSGTGGNQPQHF
size: NA
J: TRBJ1-5
D: TRBD1
V: TRBV2

DNA: TGTGCCAGCAGCTTAAGGTTTTCGGGGGGGCACCATTACAATGAGCAGTTCTTC
CDR3: CASSLRFSGGHHYNEQFF
size: NA
J: TRBJ2-1
D: TRBD2
V: TRBV7-3

DNA: TGTGCCAGCAGCTTCGGACTAGCGGGGGGCGACTACAATGAGCAGTTCTTC
CDR3: CASSFGLAGGDYNEQFF
size: NA
J: TRBJ2-1
D: TRBD2
V: TRBV7-7

DNA: TGTGCCAGCAGGACTTGGAGGGATCTTAACACTGAAGCTTTCTTT
CDR3: CASRTWRDLNTEAFF
size: NA
J: TRBJ1-1
D: NA
V: TRBV7-2

DNA: TGTGCCAGCAGCTTAGGGACAGGCAACACTGAAGCTTTCTTT
CDR3: CASSLGTGNTEAFF
size: NA
J: TRBJ1-1
D: TRBD1
V: TRBV11-3

DNA: TGTGCCAGCAGCGGCAGGCTCTTCACAGGGGGATTGGGGACTGAAGCTTTCTTT
CDR3: CASSGRLFTGGLGTEAFF
size: NA
J: TRBJ1-1
D: TRBD1
V: TRBV7-9

DNA: TGTGCCAGCAGGCTCTCTGGAAACACCATATATTTT
CDR3: CASRLSGNTIYF
size: NA
J: TRBJ1-3
D: NA
V: TRBV2

DNA: TGTGCCAGTAGCCTCCCGGCATCAGGGGGTTTGAACACTGAAGCTTTCTTT
CDR3: CASSLPASGGLNTEAFF
size: once
J: TRBJ1-1
D: TRBD1
V: TRBV19

DNA: TGTGCCAGCAGCGCTAGACTAGCGGGGGGCGGGACAACGCAGTATTTT
CDR3: CASSARLAGGGTTQYF
size: NA
J: TRBJ2-3
D: TRBD2
V: TRBV7-2

DNA: TGCGCCAGCAGCCAAGGATATAGCGGGGGGGCCAAAGAGACCCAGTACTTC
CDR3: CASSQGYSGGAKETQYF
size: NA
J: TRBJ2-5
D: TRBD2
V: TRBV4-1

DNA: TGTGCCAGCCACCGGACTAATCAGCCCCAGCATTTT
CDR3: CASHRTNQPQHF
size: NA
J: TRBJ1-5
D: NA
V: TRBV28

DNA: TGTGCCAGCAGCCCAGGGACAGCCTACAATGAGCAGTTCTTC
CDR3: CASSPGTAYNEQFF
size: NA
J: TRBJ2-1
D: TRBD1
V: TRBV5-6

DNA: TGTGCAAGTCGCTTAGGAGGGGGTGGCAATCAGCCCCAGCATTTT
CDR3: CASRLGGGGNQPQHF
size: NA
J: TRBJ1-5
D: NA
V: TRBV12-2